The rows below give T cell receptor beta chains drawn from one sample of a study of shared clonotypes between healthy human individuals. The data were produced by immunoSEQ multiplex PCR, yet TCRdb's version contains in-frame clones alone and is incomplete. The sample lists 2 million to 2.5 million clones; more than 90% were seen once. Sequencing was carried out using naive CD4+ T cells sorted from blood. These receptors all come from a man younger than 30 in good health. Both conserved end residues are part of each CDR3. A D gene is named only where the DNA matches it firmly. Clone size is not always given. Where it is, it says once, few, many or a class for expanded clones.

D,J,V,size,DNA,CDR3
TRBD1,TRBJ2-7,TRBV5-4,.,TGTGCCAGCAGCTCCCCGGGACAGGGGGACGAGCAGTACTTC,CASSSPGQGDEQYF
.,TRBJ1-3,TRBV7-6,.,TGTGCCAGCAGCTTAGCGGGGGGTGCGAATGGAAACACCATATATTTT,CASSLAGGANGNTIYF
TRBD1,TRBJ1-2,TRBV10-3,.,TGTGCCATCAGTGAGGCCGGGACAGGGGAATGGGGCTACACCTTC,CAISEAGTGEWGYTF
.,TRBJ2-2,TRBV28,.,TGTGCCAGCAGCCCTCAGCGGGACACCGGGGAGCTGTTTTTT,CASSPQRDTGELFF
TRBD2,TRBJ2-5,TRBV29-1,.,TGCAGCGTGAGAGCGGGAGGACAAGAGACCCAGTACTTC,CSVRAGGQETQYF
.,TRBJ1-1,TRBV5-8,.,TGTGCCAGCAGCTTCCCGGGAGCCATGAACACTGAAGCTTTCTTT,CASSFPGAMNTEAFF
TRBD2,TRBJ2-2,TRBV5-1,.,TGCGCCAGCAGCGACCAGGGAGGGCCCGGGGAGCTGTTTTTT,CASSDQGGPGELFF
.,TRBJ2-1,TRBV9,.,TGTGCCAGCAGCGCCGGGGCCACCGTCCACAATGAGCAGTTCTTC,CASSAGATVHNEQFF
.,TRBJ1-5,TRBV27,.,TGTGCCAGCAGTTTCGCAGGCAATCAGCCCCAGCATTTT,CASSFAGNQPQHF
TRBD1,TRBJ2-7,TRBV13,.,TGTGCCAGCAGCTCATTCTTTACAGGGGCCCACGAGCAGTACTTC,CASSSFFTGAHEQYF
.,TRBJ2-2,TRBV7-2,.,TGTGCCAGCAGCTTCTGGGGCGCCGGGGAGCTGTTTTTT,CASSFWGAGELFF
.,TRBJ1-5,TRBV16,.,TGTGCCAGCAGCCCCGCCACCGCGGGGCCCCAGCATTTT,CASSPATAGPQHF
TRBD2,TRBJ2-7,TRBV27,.,TGTGCCAGCAAGCCTAGCGGGAGTGTTGAGCAGTACTTC,CASKPSGSVEQYF
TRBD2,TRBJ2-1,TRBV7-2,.,TGTGCCAGCAGTTCTCAGCGGGAGTCCCACAATGAGCAGTTCTTC,CASSSQRESHNEQFF
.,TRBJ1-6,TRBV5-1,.,TGCGCCAGCAGCGAAGGGTCCTATAATTCACCCCTCCACTTT,CASSEGSYNSPLHF
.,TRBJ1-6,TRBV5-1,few,TGCGCCAGCAGCTTGGAGGGTTCACCCCTCCACTTT,CASSLEGSPLHF
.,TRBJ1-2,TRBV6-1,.,TGTGCCAGCAGTCCCTCTGAGGGGACTTATGGCTACACCTTC,CASSPSEGTYGYTF
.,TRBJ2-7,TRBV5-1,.,TGCGCCAGCAGCTTGGCCGGGGCTAGCTCCTACGAGCAGTACTTC,CASSLAGASSYEQYF
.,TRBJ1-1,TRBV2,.,TGTGCCAGCAGCGTGATGAGGAACACTGAAGCTTTCTTT,CASSVMRNTEAFF
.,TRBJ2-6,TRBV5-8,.,TGTGCCAGCAGCTTGGTTAGAGTAGCTGGGGCCAACGTCCTGACTTTC,CASSLVRVAGANVLTF
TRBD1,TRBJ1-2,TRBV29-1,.,TGCAGCGTTGAAATCCCCCCAGGGGGCTTCTATGGCTACACCTTC,CSVEIPPGGFYGYTF
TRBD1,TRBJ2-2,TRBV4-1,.,TGCGCCAGCAGCCCTCCGGGACAGGGAGGGGGGAACGCCGGGGAGCTGTTTTTT,CASSPPGQGGGNAGELFF